This TCR beta chain was captured by sequencing in a study of shared clonotypes between healthy human individuals. Method: immunoSEQ multiplex PCR; TCRdb's copy keeps in-frame clones and lacks some. This sample has some 1 million clones, with approximately 70% found just once. About this clone: What it binds is unknown.

General study points: Naive subsets, compared against memory subsets, generally had larger estimated richness values.

The receptor was derived from a man in his late teens or twenties in good health. The sample comprised memory CD4+ T cells sorted from blood. The subset denotes: CD45RA-negative fraction.

CDR3 DNA sequence: TGTGCCACCAGCAGAGATGGGGAGGCTGAGCAGTTCTTC. It translates to CATSRDGEAEQFF. The chain couples TRBV15 to TRBJ2-1, with a tentative D call TRBD2 (6 bases). The CDR3 contains 13 residues. V lost 0 bases to trimming and J lost 9 bases, with 9 bases between them. Germline CDR1 reads LNHNV; CDR2 reads YYDKDF (reference sequence).